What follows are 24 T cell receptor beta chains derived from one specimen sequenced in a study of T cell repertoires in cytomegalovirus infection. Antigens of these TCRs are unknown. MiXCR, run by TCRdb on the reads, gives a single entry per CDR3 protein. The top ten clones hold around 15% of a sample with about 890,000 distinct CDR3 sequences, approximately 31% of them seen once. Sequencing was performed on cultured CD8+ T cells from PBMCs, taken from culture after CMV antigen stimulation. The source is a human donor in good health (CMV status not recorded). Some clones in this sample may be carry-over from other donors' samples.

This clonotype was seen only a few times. CDR3 bases: TGTGCCAGCAGCCCGCGGGAGGACAGGGCAACTAATGAAAAACTGTTTTTT. Its translation is CASSPREDRATNEKLFF. The chain couples TRBV7-9 to TRBJ1-4; 8 bases align to TRBD1. Germline V gene data show CDR1 as SEHNR and CDR2 as FQNEAQ (reference sequence). V was pared by 5 bases and J by 0 bases, with 8 bases of the junction left unmatched. The CDR3 sequence is 17 residues long.

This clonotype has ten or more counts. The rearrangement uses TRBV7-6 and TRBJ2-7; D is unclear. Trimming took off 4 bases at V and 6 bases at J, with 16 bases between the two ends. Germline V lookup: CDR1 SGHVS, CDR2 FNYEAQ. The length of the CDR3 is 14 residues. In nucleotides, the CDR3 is TGTGCCAGCAGCTCCTGGGCCTCTGATGGCGAGCAGTACTTC. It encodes CASSSWASDGEQYF.

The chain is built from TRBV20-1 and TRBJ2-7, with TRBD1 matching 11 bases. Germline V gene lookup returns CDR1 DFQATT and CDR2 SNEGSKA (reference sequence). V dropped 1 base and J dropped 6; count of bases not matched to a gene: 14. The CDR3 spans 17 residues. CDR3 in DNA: TGCAGTGCTAGAGGCCCGGCTGTTGGACAGGGGGCTTTCGAGCAGTACTTC. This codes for CSARGPAVGQGAFEQYF.

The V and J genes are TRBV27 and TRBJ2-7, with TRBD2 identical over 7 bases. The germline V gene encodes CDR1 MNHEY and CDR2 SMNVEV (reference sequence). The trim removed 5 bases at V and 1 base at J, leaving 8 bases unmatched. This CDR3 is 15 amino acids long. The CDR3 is CASSQSGGLSYEQYV. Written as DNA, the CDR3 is TGTGCCAGCAGTCAATCGGGGGGTTTGTCCTACGAGCAGTACGTC.

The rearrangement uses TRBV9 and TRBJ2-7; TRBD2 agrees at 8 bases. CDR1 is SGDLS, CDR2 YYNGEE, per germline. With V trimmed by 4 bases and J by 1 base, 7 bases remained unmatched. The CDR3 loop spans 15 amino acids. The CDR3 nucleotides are TGTGCCAGCAGCCGTAGCGGGACAAGTTCCTACGAGCAGTACTTC. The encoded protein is CASSRSGTSSYEQYF.

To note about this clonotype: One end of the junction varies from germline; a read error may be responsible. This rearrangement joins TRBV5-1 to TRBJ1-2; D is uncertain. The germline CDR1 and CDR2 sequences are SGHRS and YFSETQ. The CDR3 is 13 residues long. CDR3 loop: CASSLVLNYSYTF. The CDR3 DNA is TGCGCCAGCAGCTTGGTCCTTAACTATAGCTACACCTTC. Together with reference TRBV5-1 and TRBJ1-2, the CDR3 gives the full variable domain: KAGVTQTPRYLIKTRGQQVTLSCSPISGHRSVSWYQQTPGQGLQFLFEYFSETQRNKGNFPGRFSGRQFSNSRSEMNVSTLELGDSALYLCASSLVLNYSYTFGSGTRLTVV.

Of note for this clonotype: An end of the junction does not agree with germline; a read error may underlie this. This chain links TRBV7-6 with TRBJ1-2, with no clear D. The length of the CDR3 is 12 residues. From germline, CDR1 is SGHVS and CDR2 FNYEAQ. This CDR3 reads CASSLDNTYPPF. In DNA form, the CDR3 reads TGTGCCAGCAGCTTAGACAACACATACCCGCCCTTC.

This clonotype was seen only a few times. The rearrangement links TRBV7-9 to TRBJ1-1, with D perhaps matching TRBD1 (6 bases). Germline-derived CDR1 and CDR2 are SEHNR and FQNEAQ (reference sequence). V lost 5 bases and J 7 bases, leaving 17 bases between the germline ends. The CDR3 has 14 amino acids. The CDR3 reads CASSLPGGANEAFF. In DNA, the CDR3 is TGTGCCAGCAGCCTCCCGGGGGGGGCGAATGAAGCTTTCTTT. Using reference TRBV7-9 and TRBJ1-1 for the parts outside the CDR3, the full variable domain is DTGVSQNPRHKITKRGQNVTFRCDPISEHNRLYWYRQTLGQGPEFLTYFQNEAQLEKSRLLSDRFSAERPKGSFSTLEIQRTEQGDSAMYLCASSLPGGANEAFFGQGTRLTVV.

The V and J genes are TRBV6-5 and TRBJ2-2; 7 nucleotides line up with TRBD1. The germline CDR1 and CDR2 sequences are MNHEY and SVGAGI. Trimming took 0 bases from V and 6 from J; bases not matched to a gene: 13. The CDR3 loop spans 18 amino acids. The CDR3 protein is CASSYSKIIGTASGELFF. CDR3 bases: TGTGCCAGCAGTTACTCGAAAATTATTGGGACAGCTTCCGGGGAGCTGTTTTTT.

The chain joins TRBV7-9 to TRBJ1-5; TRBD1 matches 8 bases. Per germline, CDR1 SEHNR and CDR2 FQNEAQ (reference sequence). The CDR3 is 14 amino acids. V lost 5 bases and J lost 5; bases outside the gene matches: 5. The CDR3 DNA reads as TGTGCCAGCAGCCAAACAGGGGGGCATCAGCCCCAGCATTTT. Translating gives CASSQTGGHQPQHF.

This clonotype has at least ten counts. The CDR3 DNA reads as TGTGCCAGCAGCTTTGGGTTCGCCCTCACAGATACGCAGTATTTT. This gives the protein CASSFGFALTDTQYF. This chain joins TRBV7-3 and TRBJ2-3, with unresolved D. The V and J ends lost 3 bases and 2 bases respectively, with 12 bases between them. The length of the CDR3 is 15 residues. The germline CDR1 and CDR2 sequences are SGHTA and FQGTGA.

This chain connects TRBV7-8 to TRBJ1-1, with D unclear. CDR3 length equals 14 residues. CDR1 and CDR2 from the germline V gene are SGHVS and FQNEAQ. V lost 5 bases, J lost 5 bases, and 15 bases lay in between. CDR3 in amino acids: CASSAGHGDTEAFF. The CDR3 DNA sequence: TGTGCCAGCAGCGCCGGTCACGGGGATACTGAAGCTTTCTTT.

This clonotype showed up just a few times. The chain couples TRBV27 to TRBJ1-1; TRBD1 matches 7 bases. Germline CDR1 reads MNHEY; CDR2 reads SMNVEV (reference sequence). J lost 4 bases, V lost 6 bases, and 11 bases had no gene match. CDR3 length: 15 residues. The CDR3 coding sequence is TGTGCCAGCAGCGCAGGGGGGCTCTGGGGCACTGAAGCTTTCTTT. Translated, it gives CASSAGGLWGTEAFF.

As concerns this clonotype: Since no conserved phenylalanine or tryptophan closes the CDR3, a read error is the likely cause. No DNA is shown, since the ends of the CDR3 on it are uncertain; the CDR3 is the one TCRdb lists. The CDR3 protein is CASSEATVRS. This chain joins TRBV2 and TRBJ2-7. Germline V gives CDR1 SNHLY, CDR2 FYNNEI. 10 amino acids form the CDR3, both terminal residues included.

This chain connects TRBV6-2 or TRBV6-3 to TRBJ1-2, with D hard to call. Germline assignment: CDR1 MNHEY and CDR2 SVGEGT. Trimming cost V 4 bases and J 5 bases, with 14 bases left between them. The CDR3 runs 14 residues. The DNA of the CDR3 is TGTGCCAGCAGTTTCGTCGGCCAGCTATATGGCTACACCTTC. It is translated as CASSFVGQLYGYTF.

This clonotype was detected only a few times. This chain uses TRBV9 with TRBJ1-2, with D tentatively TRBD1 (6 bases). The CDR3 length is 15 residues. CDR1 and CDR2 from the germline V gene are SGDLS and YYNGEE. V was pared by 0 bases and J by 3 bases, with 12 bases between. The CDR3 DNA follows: TGTGCCAGCAGCGTAGCCGGGGGGCGCGACTATGGCTACACCTTC. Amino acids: CASSVAGGRDYGYTF.

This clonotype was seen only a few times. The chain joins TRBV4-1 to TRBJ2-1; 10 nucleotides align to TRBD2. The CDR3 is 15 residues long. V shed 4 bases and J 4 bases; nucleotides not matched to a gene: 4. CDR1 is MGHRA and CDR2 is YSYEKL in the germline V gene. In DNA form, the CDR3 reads TGCGCCAGCAGCCTGACTAGCGGGTGGTACAATGAGCAGTTCTTC. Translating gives CASSLTSGWYNEQFF.

CDR3 nucleotide sequence: TGTGCCAGCAGCCTCTCGACTAACGGGGGGAATGAGCAGTTCTTC. Encoded protein: CASSLSTNGGNEQFF. This sequence joins TRBV7-9 and TRBJ2-1; 7 bases are a match to TRBD2. The germline V gene has CDR1 SEHNR and CDR2 FQNEAQ (reference sequence). J was trimmed by 7 bases and V by 5 bases; bases with no gene match: 11. The CDR3 runs to 15 residues.

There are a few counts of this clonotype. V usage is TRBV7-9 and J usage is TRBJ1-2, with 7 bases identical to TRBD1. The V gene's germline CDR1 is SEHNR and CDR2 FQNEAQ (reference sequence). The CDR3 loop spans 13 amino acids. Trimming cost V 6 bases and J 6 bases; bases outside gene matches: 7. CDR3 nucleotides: TGTGCCAGCAGTCCACAGGGGAGAGATGGCTACACCTTC. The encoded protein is CASSPQGRDGYTF.

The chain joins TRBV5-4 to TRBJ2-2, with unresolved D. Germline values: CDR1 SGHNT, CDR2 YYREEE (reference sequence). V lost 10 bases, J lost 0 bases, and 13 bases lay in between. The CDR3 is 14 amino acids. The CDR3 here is CASAISPNTGELFF. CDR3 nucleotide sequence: TGTGCCTCCGCTATCAGTCCGAACACCGGGGAGCTGTTTTTT. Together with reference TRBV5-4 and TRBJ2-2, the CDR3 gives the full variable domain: ETGVTQSPTHLIKTRGQQVTLRCSSQSGHNTVSWYQQALGQGPQFIFQYYREEENGRGNFPPRFSGLQFPNYSSELNVNALELDDSALYLCASAISPNTGELFFGEGSRLTVL.

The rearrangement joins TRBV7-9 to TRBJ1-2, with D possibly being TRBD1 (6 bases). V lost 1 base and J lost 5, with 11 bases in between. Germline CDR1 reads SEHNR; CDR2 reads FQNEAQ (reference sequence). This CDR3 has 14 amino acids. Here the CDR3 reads CASSLGDTTYGYTF. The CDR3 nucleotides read TGTGCCAGCAGCTTAGGGGACACGACGTATGGCTACACCTTC.

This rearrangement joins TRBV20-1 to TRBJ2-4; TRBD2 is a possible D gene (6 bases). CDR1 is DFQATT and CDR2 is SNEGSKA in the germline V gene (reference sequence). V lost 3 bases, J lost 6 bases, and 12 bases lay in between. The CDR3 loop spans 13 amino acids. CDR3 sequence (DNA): TGCAGTGCTAGGTCCCTACTAGCAAACATTCAGTACTTC. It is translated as CSARSLLANIQYF.

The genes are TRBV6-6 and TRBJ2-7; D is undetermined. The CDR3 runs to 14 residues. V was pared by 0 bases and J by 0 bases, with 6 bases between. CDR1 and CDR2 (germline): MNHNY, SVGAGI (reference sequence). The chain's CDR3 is CASSYSGFSYEQYF. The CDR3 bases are TGTGCCAGCAGTTACTCGGGTTTCTCCTACGAGCAGTACTTC.

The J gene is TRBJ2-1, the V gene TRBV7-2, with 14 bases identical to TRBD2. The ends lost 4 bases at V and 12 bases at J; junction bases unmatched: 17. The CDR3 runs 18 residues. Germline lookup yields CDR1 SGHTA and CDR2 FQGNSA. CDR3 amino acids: CASSSGLAGAGGGGGQFF. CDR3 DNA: TGTGCCAGCAGCTCGGGACTAGCGGGGGCGGGGGGGGGGGGTGGGCAGTTCTTC.